Reported below is one T cell receptor beta chain. Its binding antigen is unknown. It has no much larger one-base neighbor in the sample; base qualities were not kept. The immunoSEQ Assay, a bias-controlled multiplex PCR, was used to amplify TCRbeta CDR3 regions from genomic DNA. Per the original workflow: Nucleated cell counts per sample were estimated from amplification of reference gene primers within the assay. To quantify the absolute abundance of each unique TCRbeta CDR3 rearrangement, sequence reads were collapsed and filtered. Productive Simpson clonality was computed per sample as the square root of Simpson's diversity index over productive rearrangements. Held by TCRdb, this immuneACCESS table contains in-frame sequences only and omits some clones. Under half of the omission traces to an unresolved V gene where checked; the cause of the rest is unknown. V and J calls and clone size follow that table, whereas D and trimming were derived from the DNA. For this sample there are around 150,000 clones; approximately 85% appear just once. About 1% of the sample lies in the top ten.

Collaborating institutions collected whole blood in K2EDTA tubes following their own protocols. For TCRbeta analysis, collaborators shipped samples in one of three forms: frozen whole blood, isolated PBMCs, or DNA extracted from either of those sample types. The data are from a study of blood T cell repertoires in COVID-19 (dated by TCRdb to about 2020). Describing the broader study: Collaborator samples came from the United States, Italy and Spain and covered acute and convalescent phases of COVID-19. The prospective study material was composed of cDNA or gDNA derived from T cells, B-cell-depleted T cells, or PBMCs. The dataset comprised deeply sampled blood TCRbeta repertoires from subjects exposed to, actively infected with, or recovered from COVID-19. The repertoires were released in a freely available public database intended as a resource for research on the immune response to SARS-CoV-2. The samples were drawn from the first 160 participants of the ongoing ImmuneRACE study and from roughly 1,300 subjects provided by 6 global collaborators. The sample metadata nearly always contained a de-identified subject ID, COVID-19 status, age in years and sex. Where available, HLA class I and class II types were taken from metadata supplied by the sample provider and were not determined by assay-based typing. Summary of the overall study and its limitations: The amount of clinical and demographic metadata varied by source and participant and was provided uncurated.

CDR1 and CDR2 (SGHRS, YFSETQ) derive from the germline V gene. Between the V and J ends, shortened by 0 bases and 4 bases respectively, the junction contains 13 bases. Inclusive of the bounding cysteine and phenylalanine, the CDR3 is 15 residues long. The DNA shown is the 45-base CDR3, in frame from base 1. This TCR was recovered from a man in his forties with acute or convalescent COVID-19. The sequencing sample was made of peripheral blood. This sequence uses TRBV5-1 and TRBJ1-1; a tentative D match to TRBD1 spans 6 bases. Read as DNA, the sequence is TGCGCCAGCAGCTTGGCGGGAGGGGGTCCCACTGAAGCTTTCTTT. Translated, this is CASSLAGGGPTEAFF.